This entry lists 16 T cell receptor beta chains sequenced from one sample in a study of T cells in localized non-small cell lung cancer. Assay used: immunoSEQ multiplex PCR; TCRdb lists only in-frame clones, some missing. The table shows over a thousand clones, with roughly 25% occurring only once. The sequencing used normal lung tissue next to the tumor, collected before any cancer treatment. The receptors here all came from a male donor aged 60 or older with stage I lung adenocarcinoma.

The J gene is TRBJ2-7, the V gene TRBV15; 8 nucleotides align to TRBD2. This CDR3 is 17 amino acids long. V was clipped by 2 bases and J by 0 bases; unmatched bases: 9. Looked up from germline, CDR1 is LNHNV and CDR2 is YYDKDF (reference sequence). CDR3 nucleotide sequence: TGTGCCACCAGCAGACGGAACGTAGCGGGGACCTCCTACGAGCAGTACTTC. Its protein is CATSRRNVAGTSYEQYF.

The chain couples TRBV10-2 to TRBJ2-7; either TRBD1 or TRBD2 may fit D (5 bases each). The CDR3 is 15 amino acids. The germline V gene encodes CDR1 WSHSY and CDR2 SAAADI. Trimming shortened V by 2 bases and J by 0 bases, and 11 bases separated the two germline ends. CDR3 residues: CASSENIGGSYEQYF. Written as DNA, the CDR3 is TGCGCCAGCAGTGAGAATATTGGGGGCTCCTACGAGCAGTACTTC.

The chain joins TRBV7-1 to TRBJ1-1; no reliable D call. TRBV7-1 falls under the ORF class, with uncertain function. The CDR3 consists of 13 residues. The germline V and J ends were trimmed by 3 bases and 5 bases, with 10 bases remaining between them. CDR3 DNA sequence: TGTGCCAGCAGCTCGGCCCCACAGACTGAAGCTTTCTTT. Translated: CASSSAPQTEAFF.

The chain uses TRBV30 and TRBJ2-7; TRBD1 aligns across 10 bases. The CDR3 sequence is 12 residues long. Germline V gene sequence: CDR1 GTSNPN, CDR2 SVGIG (reference sequence). Trimming took 8 bases from V and 6 from J; bases not matched to a gene: 7. Here the CDR3 DNA reads TGTGCCCGACGGGACAGGGGTCGCGAGCAGTACTTC. It is translated as CARRDRGREQYF.

In this sample, this clone is medium-sized. This chain connects TRBV6-8 to TRBJ2-5; possibly TRBD2 for D (6 bases). The ends were cut back, 11 bases at V and 1 base at J, with 11 bases in the middle. The germline CDR1 and CDR2 sequences are MNHGY and SAAAGT. The CDR3 covers 12 residues. CDR3 sequence reads: CAAGRSQETQYF. The CDR3 DNA is TGTGCCGCGGGAAGGAGCCAAGAGACCCAGTACTTC.

By its share, this clone is medium-sized. The rearrangement joins TRBV11-3 to TRBJ2-7, with D unresolved. Germline CDR1 is SGHNT and CDR2 is YENEEA. CDR3 length equals 15 residues. The V end lost 7 bases, the J end lost 7 bases, and 23 bases lay between the germline ends. In DNA, the CDR3 is TGTGCCAGCACCCCAGGACCCGAGGAAGGCCGGGAGCAGTACTTC. Translated, it gives CASTPGPEEGREQYF.

The chain couples TRBV15 to TRBJ2-1, with 10 bases identical to TRBD1. Per germline, CDR1 LNHNV and CDR2 YYDKDF (reference sequence). This CDR3 is built from 15 residues. With 4 bases clipped from V and 5 bases from J, the junction kept 5 bases outside the gene matches. This CDR3 is CATSTDRGLDNEQFF. CDR3 bases: TGTGCCACCAGCACGGACAGGGGGTTAGACAATGAGCAGTTCTTC.

This chain connects TRBV6-8 to TRBJ2-7; weak D call: TRBD1 (5 bases). Trimming left V 6 bases short and J 2 bases short, with 11 bases between. CDR1 MNHGY and CDR2 SAAAGT come from the germline V gene. The CDR3 is 13 amino acids. The chain's CDR3 is CASSLRTTYEQYF. CDR3 DNA sequence: TGTGCCAGCAGCCTTAGGACAACCTACGAGCAGTACTTC.

This clone was observed a few times. This chain uses TRBV30 with TRBJ1-1; 9 bases map to TRBD1. V lost 3 bases to trimming and J lost 4 bases; unmatched junction nucleotides: 6. The CDR3 is 14 residues long. Germline loops: CDR1 GTSNPN, CDR2 SVGIG (reference sequence). The DNA for the CDR3 is TGTGCCTGGAGAATAACAGGGGGCTTCACTGAAGCTTTCTTT. This sequence encodes CAWRITGGFTEAFF.

This clone was detected only a few times. The rearrangement uses TRBV4-1 and TRBJ2-3; 10 nucleotides agree with TRBD2. From germline, CDR1 is MGHRA and CDR2 YSYEKL. This CDR3 comprises 16 residues. With 4 bases clipped from V and 5 bases from J, the junction kept 9 bases outside the gene matches. The CDR3 bases are TGCGCCAGCAGCCCAGAAGCGGGGGGGCCGGGAGATACGCAGTATTTT. As protein: CASSPEAGGPGDTQYF.

This clone came up a few times. The chain recombines TRBV7-6 with TRBJ2-2, with D possibly being TRBD1 (6 bases). CDR1 and CDR2 (germline): SGHVS, FNYEAQ. V gave up 5 bases and J gave up 2 bases, with 12 bases separating them. The CDR3 spans 15 residues. The CDR3 DNA reads as TGTGCCAGCAGCCTCGACAGGATCAACACCGGGGAGCTGTTTTTT. It translates to CASSLDRINTGELFF.

The rearrangement links TRBV18 to TRBJ1-3; D perhaps matches TRBD1 (6 bases). V gave up 0 bases and J gave up 2 bases, with 11 bases separating them. The V gene's germline CDR1 is KGHSH and CDR2 LQKENI. The CDR3 sequence is 16 residues long. The CDR3 is CASSPPGQPTGNTIYF. CDR3 DNA: TGTGCCAGCTCACCACCTGGACAGCCTACTGGAAACACCATATATTTT.

In its sample, this clone was seen a few times. The V and J genes are TRBV6-8 and TRBJ1-2; TRBD1 matches 9 bases. This CDR3 comprises 14 residues. V lost 5 bases, J lost 2 bases, and 3 bases stayed unmatched. Germline lookup yields CDR1 MNHGY and CDR2 SAAAGT. CDR3 residues: CASSPDRGNYGYTF. The CDR3 region has the DNA TGTGCCAGCAGTCCCGACAGGGGGAACTATGGCTACACCTTC.

V gene TRBV28 combines with J gene TRBJ1-4; no clear D. Germline CDR1 and CDR2: MDHEN and SYDVKM. CDR3 length: 12 residues. V was clipped by 5 bases and J by 7 bases, with 8 bases between them. The CDR3 sequence is CASSGFPEKLFF. The DNA of the CDR3 is TGTGCCAGCAGTGGGTTCCCTGAAAAACTGTTTTTT.

This clone occurred a few times. The rearrangement joins TRBV6-8 to TRBJ1-2, with TRBD1 matching 10 bases. V lost 6 bases and J lost 7; bases outside the gene matches: 8. Germline V gene data show CDR1 as MNHGY and CDR2 as SAAAGT. This CDR3 has 14 amino acids. The CDR3 nucleotides are TGTGCCAGCAGCCAGGGACAGGGGATTCGTGGCTACACCTTC. Residues: CASSQGQGIRGYTF.

This chain connects TRBV19 to TRBJ1-1, with unresolved D. The CDR3 is made up of 14 amino acids. V was pared by 5 bases and J by 1 base, with 11 bases between. Per the germline V gene, CDR1 is LNHDA and CDR2 is SQIVND (reference sequence). Here the CDR3 reads CASSSPTWNTEAFF. CDR3 coding DNA: TGTGCCAGTAGTTCGCCGACCTGGAACACTGAAGCTTTCTTT. Variable domain in full (rest from reference TRBV19 and TRBJ1-1): DGGITQSPKYLFRKEGQNVTLSCEQNLNHDAMYWYRQDPGQGLRLIYYSQIVNDFQKGDIAEGYSVSREKKESFPLTVTSAQKNPTAFYLCASSSPTWNTEAFFGQGTRLTVV.